This TCR beta chain was captured in a study of PD-L1 blockade in urothelial cancer. The assay was immunoSEQ multiplex PCR, and TCRdb's table has in-frame clones only and misses some. The sample records 70,000 to 90,000 clones, roughly 87% being singletons. The table lists this clone with a few counts. CDR3 length: 14 residues. V was trimmed by 1 base and J by 7 bases, leaving 13 bases between them. From germline, CDR1 is SEHNR and CDR2 FQNEAQ (reference sequence). This specimen was PBMCs, taken around atezolizumab (anti-PD-L1) treatment. The J gene is TRBJ2-5, the V gene TRBV7-9; weak D call: TRBD1 (6 bases). This sequence originates from a man between 65 and 85 years old with urothelial cancer. CDR3 protein: CASSLGQDFTTQYF. DNA for the CDR3: TGTGCCAGCAGCTTAGGACAGGATTTTACGACCCAGTACTTC. Drawing the rest from reference TRBV7-9 and TRBJ2-5, the complete variable domain is DTGVSQNPRHKITKRGQNVTFRCDPISEHNRLYWYRQTLGQGPEFLTYFQNEAQLEKSRLLSDRFSAERPKGSFSTLEIQRTEQGDSAMYLCASSLGQDFTTQYFGPGTRLLVL.